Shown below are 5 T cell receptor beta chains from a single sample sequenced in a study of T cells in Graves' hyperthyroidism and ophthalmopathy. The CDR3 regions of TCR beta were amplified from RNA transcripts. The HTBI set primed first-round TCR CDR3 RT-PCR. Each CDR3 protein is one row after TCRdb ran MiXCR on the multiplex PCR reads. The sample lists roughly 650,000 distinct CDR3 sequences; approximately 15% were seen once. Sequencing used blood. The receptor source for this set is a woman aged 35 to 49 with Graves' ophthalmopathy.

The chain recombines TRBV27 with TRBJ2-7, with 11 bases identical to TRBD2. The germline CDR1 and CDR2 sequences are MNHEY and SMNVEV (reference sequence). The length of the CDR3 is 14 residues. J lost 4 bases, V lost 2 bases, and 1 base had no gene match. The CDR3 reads CASSLIAGGYEQYF. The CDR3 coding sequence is TGTGCCAGCAGTTTAATAGCGGGAGGGTACGAGCAGTACTTC.

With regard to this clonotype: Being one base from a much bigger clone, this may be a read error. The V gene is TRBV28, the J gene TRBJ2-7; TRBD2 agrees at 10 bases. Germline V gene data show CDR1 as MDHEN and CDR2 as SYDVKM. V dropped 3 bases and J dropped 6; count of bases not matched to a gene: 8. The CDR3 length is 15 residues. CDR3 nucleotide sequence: TGTGCCAGCAGTTTTAGCGGGAGGCGGCCCTGCGAGCAGTACTTC. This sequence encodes CASSFSGRRPCEQYF. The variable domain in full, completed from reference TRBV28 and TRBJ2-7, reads DVKVTQSSRYLVKRTGEKVFLECVQDMDHENMFWYRQDPGLGLRLIYFSYDVKMKEKGDIPEGYSVSREKKERFSLILESASTNQTSMYLCASSFSGRRPCEQYFGPGTRLTVT.

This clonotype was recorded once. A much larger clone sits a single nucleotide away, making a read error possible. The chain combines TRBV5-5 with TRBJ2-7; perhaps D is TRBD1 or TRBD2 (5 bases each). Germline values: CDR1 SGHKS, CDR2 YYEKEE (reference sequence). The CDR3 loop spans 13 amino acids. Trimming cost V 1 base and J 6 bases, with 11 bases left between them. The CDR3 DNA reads TGTGCCAGCAGCTTGATGGCAGGGAGCGAGCAGTACTTC. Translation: CASSLMAGSEQYF.

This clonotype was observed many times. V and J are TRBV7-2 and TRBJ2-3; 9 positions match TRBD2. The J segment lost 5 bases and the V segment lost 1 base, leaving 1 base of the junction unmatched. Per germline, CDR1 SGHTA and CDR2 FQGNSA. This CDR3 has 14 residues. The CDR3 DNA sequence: TGTGCCAGCAGCTTAGAACTAGCGGGAGATACGCAGTATTTT. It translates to CASSLELAGDTQYF.

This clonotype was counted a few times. The CDR3 spells CSARSSPQDTQYF. The CDR3 coding sequence is TGCAGTGCTAGAAGTAGCCCCCAGGATACGCAGTATTTT. The J gene is TRBJ2-3, the V gene TRBV20-1; D not certain. The CDR3 sequence is 13 residues long. With 2 bases removed from V and 6 bases from J, the gap between germline ends came to 12 bases. CDR1 is DFQATT, CDR2 SNEGSKA, per germline (reference sequence).